A selection of T cell receptor beta chains follows, all from one sample in a study of cytomegalovirus exposure and HLA in healthy donors. TCRdb's copy holds only in-frame clones and misses some; the assay was immunoSEQ multiplex PCR. Of about 150,000 clones listed, more than 65% are singletons. The sequenced sample was PBMCs. The receptors come from a man aged 45-65 years in good health and CMV-seropositive. Both conserved end residues are part of each CDR3. Each record gives: V gene, clone size, D gene, J gene, CDR3 DNA, CDR3 protein. The D gene is left open where the match is weak. Expanded clones are given a class, and other clones once, few, many or no size at all.

v_call: TRBV11-2; clone_size: -; d_call: TRBD2; j_call: TRBJ2-5; cdr3_nt: TGTGCCAGCAGCCAACGACTAGCGGGGACACAAGAGACCCAGTACTTC; cdr3_aa: CASSQRLAGTQETQYF
v_call: TRBV10-3; clone_size: -; d_call: -; j_call: TRBJ1-4; cdr3_nt: TGTGCCATCAGTGATCCGACAGACGCAACTAATGAAAAACTGTTTTTT; cdr3_aa: CAISDPTDATNEKLFF
v_call: TRBV4-1; clone_size: -; d_call: -; j_call: TRBJ1-2; cdr3_nt: TGCGCCAGCAGCCCCCCCAGGAACTATGGCTACACCTTC; cdr3_aa: CASSPPRNYGYTF
v_call: TRBV5-4; clone_size: -; d_call: -; j_call: TRBJ1-2; cdr3_nt: TGTGCCAGCAGCCCGCAGGGGTCCAGTAACTATGGCTACACCTTC; cdr3_aa: CASSPQGSSNYGYTF
v_call: TRBV25-1; clone_size: -; d_call: -; j_call: TRBJ2-7; cdr3_nt: TGTGCCAGCAGTGAAGGGCCGACAATGAACCACTTCTACGAGCAGTACTTC; cdr3_aa: CASSEGPTMNHFYEQYF
v_call: TRBV28; clone_size: -; d_call: -; j_call: TRBJ1-3; cdr3_nt: TGTGCCAGCAGTTCCAGGCCCAGCTCTGGAAACACCATATATTTT; cdr3_aa: CASSSRPSSGNTIYF
v_call: TRBV7-2; clone_size: once; d_call: -; j_call: TRBJ2-1; cdr3_nt: TGTGCCAGCACCCCTCGTCGGGACTTAAGCTACAATGAGCAGTTCTTC; cdr3_aa: CASTPRRDLSYNEQFF
v_call: TRBV11-2; clone_size: -; d_call: -; j_call: TRBJ1-4; cdr3_nt: TGTGCCAGCAGCTTATCGTCAACTAATGAAAAACTGTTTTTT; cdr3_aa: CASSLSSTNEKLFF
v_call: TRBV9; clone_size: -; d_call: -; j_call: TRBJ1-2; cdr3_nt: TGTGCCAGCACCCGAAGCGGGGGTGCTTATGGCTACACCTTC; cdr3_aa: CASTRSGGAYGYTF
v_call: TRBV13; clone_size: -; d_call: -; j_call: TRBJ2-7; cdr3_nt: TGTGCCAGCAGCTTCGTTGGTAGAGCCTACGAGCAGTACTTC; cdr3_aa: CASSFVGRAYEQYF
v_call: TRBV21-1; clone_size: -; d_call: -; j_call: TRBJ1-1; cdr3_nt: TGTGCCAGCAGCGTCGGACAGGCGGAAGCTTTCTTT; cdr3_aa: CASSVGQAEAFF
v_call: TRBV19; clone_size: few; d_call: TRBD1; j_call: TRBJ1-5; cdr3_nt: TGTGCCAGTAGTCCCCGGACAGGGCAATATCAGCCCCAGCATTTT; cdr3_aa: CASSPRTGQYQPQHF
v_call: TRBV11-2; clone_size: -; d_call: TRBD2; j_call: TRBJ2-7; cdr3_nt: TGTGCCAGCAGGCCGACTAGCGGGATTGGAGAGCAGTACTTC; cdr3_aa: CASRPTSGIGEQYF
v_call: TRBV7-9; clone_size: -; d_call: TRBD1; j_call: TRBJ1-2; cdr3_nt: TGTGCCAGCAGTCTAGGACAGGGGCAGCTTGGCTACACCTTC; cdr3_aa: CASSLGQGQLGYTF
v_call: TRBV7-9; clone_size: -; d_call: -; j_call: TRBJ1-1; cdr3_nt: TGTGCCAGCAGCTTAGGCCCCGACAGATACACTGAAGCTTTCTTT; cdr3_aa: CASSLGPDRYTEAFF
v_call: TRBV5-1; clone_size: -; d_call: TRBD1; j_call: TRBJ2-7; cdr3_nt: TGCGCCAGCAGCGGGACAGGGGACTTCGAGCAGTACTTC; cdr3_aa: CASSGTGDFEQYF
v_call: TRBV25-1; clone_size: few; d_call: TRBD1; j_call: TRBJ2-2; cdr3_nt: TGTGCCAGCAGTGAATACGGGGGACAGGAGGGGCGTACCGGGGAGCTGTTTTTT; cdr3_aa: CASSEYGGQEGRTGELFF
v_call: TRBV6-6; clone_size: -; d_call: TRBD1; j_call: TRBJ2-1; cdr3_nt: TGTGCCAGCAGAGCAGCACAGGGGGCGCGGAATGAGCAGTTCTTC; cdr3_aa: CASRAAQGARNEQFF
v_call: TRBV5-8; clone_size: -; d_call: TRBD1; j_call: TRBJ2-7; cdr3_nt: TGTGCCAGCAGCTTGGCCGGGACAGGGGCCTACGAGCAGTACTTC; cdr3_aa: CASSLAGTGAYEQYF
v_call: TRBV2; clone_size: -; d_call: -; j_call: TRBJ1-1; cdr3_nt: TGTGCCAGCAGTGGACAGGCCTCCACTGAAGCTTTCTTT; cdr3_aa: CASSGQASTEAFF
v_call: TRBV5-1; clone_size: -; d_call: -; j_call: TRBJ2-1; cdr3_nt: TGCGCCAGCAGCTTGGGGGGCAGGGACAATGAGCAGTTCTTC; cdr3_aa: CASSLGGRDNEQFF
v_call: TRBV7-2; clone_size: -; d_call: -; j_call: TRBJ2-5; cdr3_nt: TGTGCCAGCAGCTTAGTCGGTCGGGAGCAAGAGACCCAGTACTTC; cdr3_aa: CASSLVGREQETQYF
v_call: TRBV13; clone_size: -; d_call: -; j_call: TRBJ2-1; cdr3_nt: TGTGCCAGCAGCTTGAAACTCCCGATCAATGAGCAGTTCTTC; cdr3_aa: CASSLKLPINEQFF
v_call: TRBV9; clone_size: few; d_call: -; j_call: TRBJ2-1; cdr3_nt: TGTGCCAGCAGCGTAGACCTAAGCTCCTACAATGAGCAGTTCTTC; cdr3_aa: CASSVDLSSYNEQFF
v_call: TRBV6-5; clone_size: -; d_call: TRBD1; j_call: TRBJ1-2; cdr3_nt: TGTGCCAGCAGTCGACAGGGGGCTAACTATGGCTACACCTTC; cdr3_aa: CASSRQGANYGYTF
v_call: TRBV5-1; clone_size: -; d_call: TRBD1; j_call: TRBJ2-7; cdr3_nt: TGCGCCAGCAGCTTGAGGGGGACAGACTACGAGCAGTACTTC; cdr3_aa: CASSLRGTDYEQYF
v_call: TRBV13; clone_size: once; d_call: -; j_call: TRBJ1-1; cdr3_nt: TGTGCCAGCAGCTCTACCAGGGGCATGAACACTGAAGCTTTCTTT; cdr3_aa: CASSSTRGMNTEAFF
v_call: TRBV19; clone_size: -; d_call: -; j_call: TRBJ1-1; cdr3_nt: TGTGCCAGTAGTAGAGGACAGCCGATCTCCGGTTCTGAAGCTTTCTTT; cdr3_aa: CASSRGQPISGSEAFF
v_call: TRBV2; clone_size: -; d_call: -; j_call: TRBJ1-1; cdr3_nt: TGTGCCAGCACTCTGGGGCCGAACACTGAAGCTTTCTTT; cdr3_aa: CASTLGPNTEAFF
v_call: TRBV6-1; clone_size: -; d_call: TRBD1; j_call: TRBJ1-5; cdr3_nt: TGTGCCAGCATGGGACAGGGCAATCAGCCCCAGCATTTT; cdr3_aa: CASMGQGNQPQHF
v_call: TRBV11-2; clone_size: few; d_call: -; j_call: TRBJ2-1; cdr3_nt: TGTGCCAGCAGCTTAGACCTAGTAAACAATGAGCAGTTCTTC; cdr3_aa: CASSLDLVNNEQFF
v_call: TRBV6-1; clone_size: -; d_call: TRBD2; j_call: TRBJ2-1; cdr3_nt: TGTGCCAGCAGGCCCCGGGGGGATGGGGAGCAGTTCTTC; cdr3_aa: CASRPRGDGEQFF
v_call: TRBV5-1; clone_size: -; d_call: -; j_call: TRBJ2-7; cdr3_nt: TGCGCCAGCAGCTTTGGGAGCGGATACGAGCAGTACTTC; cdr3_aa: CASSFGSGYEQYF
v_call: TRBV2; clone_size: -; d_call: -; j_call: TRBJ1-3; cdr3_nt: TGTGCCAGCAGGGAGAGCTCTGGAAACACCATATATTTT; cdr3_aa: CASRESSGNTIYF
v_call: TRBV30; clone_size: -; d_call: -; j_call: TRBJ2-7; cdr3_nt: TGTGCCTGGGCACAGGGACCGATTGCGTACTTC; cdr3_aa: CAWAQGPIAYF
v_call: TRBV5-5; clone_size: few; d_call: TRBD1; j_call: TRBJ2-1; cdr3_nt: TGTGCCAGCAGCCCGGGACAGGGAACAAAAATTGAGCAGTTCTTC; cdr3_aa: CASSPGQGTKIEQFF
v_call: TRBV28; clone_size: -; d_call: -; j_call: TRBJ1-1; cdr3_nt: TGTGCCAGCAGTTTAAGCCGACTTGGAGAGGGTGGCACTGAAGCTTTCTTT; cdr3_aa: CASSLSRLGEGGTEAFF
v_call: TRBV29-1; clone_size: -; d_call: TRBD1; j_call: TRBJ2-7; cdr3_nt: TGCAGCGCTTCGAAGACAGGGAATGCTCCCTACGAGCAGTACTTC; cdr3_aa: CSASKTGNAPYEQYF
v_call: TRBV18; clone_size: -; d_call: -; j_call: TRBJ1-2; cdr3_nt: TGTGCCAGCTCACCAGCGGGGGCGAACTATGGCTACACCTTC; cdr3_aa: CASSPAGANYGYTF
v_call: TRBV27; clone_size: -; d_call: TRBD2; j_call: TRBJ2-7; cdr3_nt: TGTGCCAGCGGACTAGCGGGGGCGTCCTACGAGCAGTACTTC; cdr3_aa: CASGLAGASYEQYF
v_call: TRBV28; clone_size: -; d_call: -; j_call: TRBJ2-7; cdr3_nt: TGTGCCAGCAGTTTTGGACGGGAGACCTACGAGCAGTACTTC; cdr3_aa: CASSFGRETYEQYF
v_call: TRBV29-1; clone_size: -; d_call: TRBD1; j_call: TRBJ2-3; cdr3_nt: TGCAGCGTTGGACAGGGGGTCCGCACAGATACGCAGTATTTT; cdr3_aa: CSVGQGVRTDTQYF
v_call: TRBV7-9; clone_size: -; d_call: -; j_call: TRBJ2-1; cdr3_nt: TGTGCCAGCAGCACAAATCCTTCTTCTTCCTACAATGAGCAGTTCTTC; cdr3_aa: CASSTNPSSSYNEQFF
v_call: TRBV19; clone_size: -; d_call: -; j_call: TRBJ2-6; cdr3_nt: TGTGCCAGTCGTCTCATGCGCTCTGGGGCCAACGTCCTGACTTTC; cdr3_aa: CASRLMRSGANVLTF
v_call: TRBV7-2; clone_size: -; d_call: -; j_call: TRBJ2-1; cdr3_nt: TGTGCCAGCAGCGTTATCTTTAGCGATGTGGCGTTCTTC; cdr3_aa: CASSVIFSDVAFF
v_call: TRBV4-1; clone_size: -; d_call: -; j_call: TRBJ1-5; cdr3_nt: TGCGCCAGCAGCCAAGATCTATCGGCGGTCCCCAATCAGCCCCAGCATTTT; cdr3_aa: CASSQDLSAVPNQPQHF
v_call: TRBV29-1; clone_size: -; d_call: -; j_call: TRBJ1-2; cdr3_nt: TGCAGCGTTCGGAGATCCAACTATGGCTACACCTTC; cdr3_aa: CSVRRSNYGYTF
v_call: TRBV14; clone_size: -; d_call: -; j_call: TRBJ1-3; cdr3_nt: TGTGCCAGCAGCCAAGCAGGGTTGGAGGGAAACACCATATATTTT; cdr3_aa: CASSQAGLEGNTIYF
v_call: TRBV6-9; clone_size: once; d_call: TRBD1; j_call: TRBJ1-3; cdr3_nt: TGTGCCAGCAGTCAGGGACAGGTCTCTGGAAACACCATATATTTT; cdr3_aa: CASSQGQVSGNTIYF
v_call: TRBV29-1; clone_size: -; d_call: -; j_call: TRBJ1-1; cdr3_nt: TGCAGCACAACAGGGTTCACTGAAGCTTTCTTT; cdr3_aa: CSTTGFTEAFF
v_call: TRBV28; clone_size: -; d_call: -; j_call: TRBJ1-5; cdr3_nt: TGTGCCAGCAGTCGGACAGTGTGGCAGCCCCAGCATTTT; cdr3_aa: CASSRTVWQPQHF
v_call: TRBV5-1; clone_size: -; d_call: -; j_call: TRBJ1-4; cdr3_nt: TGCGCCAGCAGCCCGGACGGGAAGGCCGAAAAACTGTTTTTT; cdr3_aa: CASSPDGKAEKLFF
v_call: TRBV5-1; clone_size: -; d_call: -; j_call: TRBJ2-2; cdr3_nt: TGCGCCAGCACTCTTTCCGCTCGGGACACAAACACCGGGGAGCTGTTTTTT; cdr3_aa: CASTLSARDTNTGELFF
v_call: TRBV6-1; clone_size: -; d_call: -; j_call: TRBJ1-1; cdr3_nt: TGTGCCAGCAGTGAAGAACGGTACACTGAAGCTTTCTTT; cdr3_aa: CASSEERYTEAFF
v_call: TRBV7-9; clone_size: -; d_call: TRBD1; j_call: TRBJ2-7; cdr3_nt: TGTGCCAGCAGCTTATTTACCTGGGGGACAGGGTTACACGAGCAGTACTTC; cdr3_aa: CASSLFTWGTGLHEQYF
v_call: TRBV7-8; clone_size: -; d_call: TRBD2; j_call: TRBJ2-5; cdr3_nt: TGTGCCAGCAGCGCCGCTAGCGGGGGGGCCGGGGGCCTATTGGAGACCCAGTACTTC; cdr3_aa: CASSAASGGAGGLLETQYF